Listed below are T cell receptor beta chains from one sample, sequenced in a study of shared clonotypes between healthy human individuals. Measured with immunoSEQ multiplex PCR; TCRdb has only the in-frame clones, and not every one. The sample lists 600,000 or so clones, about 98% occurring once. Input material: naive CD8+ T cells sorted from blood. All receptors come from a man aged 25 to 45 in good health. CDR3s include the opening cysteine and the closing phenylalanine or tryptophan. A D gene is named only where the DNA matches it firmly. Clone size appears in some rows only: once, few, many, or a class for an expanded clone.

CDR3aa,CDR3nt,abundance,d_gene,v_gene,j_gene
CASSLYPGDLYNEQFF,TGTGCCAGCAGCTTATACCCGGGAGATCTCTACAATGAGCAGTTCTTC,once,NA,TRBV11-2,TRBJ2-1
CASSYTGALDEQYF,TGTGCCAGCAGCTACACAGGGGCGTTGGACGAGCAGTACTTC,NA,TRBD1,TRBV7-8,TRBJ2-7
CASSSAGGTGNTIYF,TGCGCCAGCAGCTCCGCGGGAGGGACGGGAAACACCATATATTTT,once,NA,TRBV5-1,TRBJ1-3
CSVPGTALNTEAFF,TGCAGCGTTCCCGGGACAGCCCTGAACACTGAAGCTTTCTTT,NA,TRBD1,TRBV29-1,TRBJ1-1
CASSSTFPDRENEKLFF,TGTGCCAGCAGCTCAACTTTCCCGGACAGGGAAAACGAAAAACTGTTTTTT,NA,TRBD1,TRBV7-9,TRBJ1-4
CASSGRLAGYNEQFF,TGTGCCAGCAGCGGGAGACTAGCGGGTTACAATGAGCAGTTCTTC,NA,TRBD2,TRBV28,TRBJ2-1
CASSPGGLVNEQYF,TGTGCCAGCAGCCCCGGCGGACTAGTCAACGAGCAGTACTTC,once,TRBD2,TRBV9,TRBJ2-7
CASSLEPDEYNEQFF,TGCGCCAGCAGCTTAGAACCGGACGAGTACAATGAGCAGTTCTTC,NA,NA,TRBV5-1,TRBJ2-1
CASSRDRGFMNTEAFF,TGTGCCAGCAGCCGGGACAGGGGATTTATGAACACTGAAGCTTTCTTT,NA,TRBD1,TRBV27,TRBJ1-1
CATSREGGTYEQYF,TGTGCCACCAGCAGAGAGGGCGGGACCTACGAGCAGTACTTC,once,NA,TRBV15,TRBJ2-7
CSVRGQPREDEQFF,TGCAGCGTTAGGGGCCAGCCACGCGAGGATGAGCAGTTCTTC,NA,NA,TRBV29-1,TRBJ2-1
CASSEWPPEQFF,TGTGCCAGCAGTGAATGGCCGCCTGAGCAGTTCTTC,NA,NA,TRBV6-1,TRBJ2-1
CASTQGGGTDTQYF,TGTGCCAGCACCCAAGGGGGGGGCACAGATACGCAGTATTTT,once,NA,TRBV11-2,TRBJ2-3